Shown below are 32 T cell receptor beta chains from a single sample sequenced in a study of CD8 T cells in ankylosing spondylitis. Notes on the study in general: Seemingly characteristic of ankylosing spondylitis blood was a TCR beta motif consisting of several highly homologous variants.

TCRdb itself ran the 5' RACE reads through MiXCR, one entry per CDR3 protein. The sample yields roughly 450,000 distinct CDR3 sequences, roughly 26% seen once. Antigen specificity for these receptors is unknown. The sample comprised blood, either unsorted or a sorted T cell fraction (not recorded which). Every receptor here comes from a male donor with ankylosing spondylitis.

V usage is TRBV11-3 and J usage is TRBJ2-1; D not certain. Trimming cost V 3 bases and J 4 bases, with 13 bases left between them. Germline CDR1 SGHNT, CDR2 YENEEA. CDR3 size: 15 residues. This CDR3 is CASSFRAVGYNEQFF. DNA of the CDR3: TGTGCCAGCAGCTTCCGGGCGGTAGGGTACAATGAGCAGTTCTTC.

The V and J genes are TRBV20-1 and TRBJ2-1; TRBD2 matches 10 bases. Trimming cost V 2 bases and J 3 bases; bases outside gene matches: 4. The germline CDR1 and CDR2 sequences are DFQATT and SNEGSKA (reference sequence). There are 15 residues in the CDR3. Here the CDR3 reads CSARPGTSVYNEQFF. CDR3 coding DNA: TGCAGTGCTAGACCCGGGACTAGCGTCTACAATGAGCAGTTCTTC.

The gene calls are TRBV6-2 or TRBV6-3 and TRBJ1-2, with D possibly TRBD1 on 6 matching bases. This CDR3 contains 15 residues. V was cut by 2 bases and J by 4 bases, with 14 bases left in between. Per germline, CDR1 MNHEY and CDR2 SVGEGT. This chain's CDR3 is CASSYRPQGGYGYTF. Written as DNA, the CDR3 is TGTGCCAGCAGTTACCGACCACAGGGAGGCTATGGCTACACCTTC.

This clonotype was seen a few times. V usage is TRBV12-5 and J usage is TRBJ1-5, with D perhaps matching TRBD1 (6 bases). Between the trimmed V and J ends, which lost 4 bases and 1 base, there was a span of 17 bases. The CDR3 is made up of 17 amino acids. From germline, CDR1 is LGHNT and CDR2 FRNRAP. The CDR3 DNA is TGTGCTAGTGGTTCGGCGAAAGGGGGGTTGAGCAATCAGCCCCAGCATTTT. Amino acids: CASGSAKGGLSNQPQHF.

In DNA form, the CDR3 reads TGCGCCAGCAGTGAGTTACAGGGGGGTACGCAGTATTTT. It encodes CASSELQGGTQYF. The V and J genes are TRBV10-2 and TRBJ2-3, with 8 bases that match TRBD1. The CDR3 consists of 13 residues. V shed 1 base and J 8 bases; nucleotides not matched to a gene: 2. Germline CDR1 and CDR2: WSHSY and SAAADI.

The rearrangement links TRBV25-1 to TRBJ1-1; D is unclear. Germline V gene data show CDR1 as MGHDK and CDR2 as SYGVNS. V was pared by 1 base and J by 7 bases, with 10 bases between. This CDR3 has 13 amino acids. CDR3 bases: TGTGCCAGCAGTGAATTGGAAGTGGATGAAGCTTTCTTT. It is translated as CASSELEVDEAFF.

In this sample, this clonotype turned up a few times. V usage is TRBV15 and J usage is TRBJ1-1, with D unresolved. Germline CDR1 reads LNHNV; CDR2 reads YYDKDF (reference sequence). CDR3 length equals 15 residues. With 0 bases removed from V and 4 bases from J, the gap between germline ends came to 12 bases. CDR3 sequence (DNA): TGTGCCACCAGCAGAGATCTACCTTCTGGCACTGAAGCTTTCTTT. It is translated as CATSRDLPSGTEAFF.

V gene TRBV29-1 combines with J gene TRBJ2-1; 13 nucleotides line up with TRBD2. After removal of 7 bases from V and 5 bases from J, the junction contained 11 bases not matched to a gene. Germline V gene sequence: CDR1 SQVTM, CDR2 ANQGSEA. This CDR3 has 16 amino acids. CDR3 sequence reads: CSARTSGSTGHNEQFF. CDR3 nucleotide sequence: TGCAGCGCCCGGACTAGCGGGAGCACCGGGCACAATGAGCAGTTCTTC.

This clonotype was counted many times. This sequence joins TRBV20-1 and TRBJ2-1; 9 bases fit TRBD2. The ends lost 2 bases at V and 3 bases at J; junction bases unmatched: 5. Germline lookup yields CDR1 DFQATT and CDR2 SNEGSKA (reference sequence). This CDR3 region has 15 residues. The CDR3 region has the DNA TGCAGTGCTAGAACACTAGCGGGTTTCTACAATGAGCAGTTCTTC. This encodes CSARTLAGFYNEQFF.

This chain connects TRBV20-1 to TRBJ1-6, with D uncertain. The CDR3 is 13 residues long. CDR1 is DFQATT, CDR2 SNEGSKA, per germline (reference sequence). Trimming left V 0 bases short and J 7 bases short, with 7 bases between. CDR3: CSARDPNNSPLHF. DNA of the CDR3: TGCAGTGCTAGAGACCCCAACAATTCACCCCTCCACTTT.

J is TRBJ2-7 and V is TRBV11-2; no firm D call. Germline CDR1 SGHAT, CDR2 FQNNGV. Between the trimmed V and J ends, which lost 1 base and 2 bases, there was a span of 12 bases. This CDR3 has 15 residues. The CDR3: CASSLVPSTPYEQYV. CDR3 nucleotides: TGTGCCAGCAGCTTAGTACCATCGACCCCCTACGAGCAGTACGTC.

This clonotype was detected a few times. The chain links TRBV5-6 to TRBJ2-2; 12 bases align to TRBD2. The CDR3 runs 19 residues. Looked up from germline, CDR1 is SGHDT and CDR2 is YYEEEE. The V and J ends lost 2 bases and 6 bases, in that order; junction bases with no gene match: 14. The CDR3 region is CASSFFLTSGSFGSGELFF. The CDR3 DNA follows: TGTGCCAGCAGCTTCTTCCTGACTAGCGGGAGTTTTGGGTCCGGGGAGCTGTTTTTT.

This clonotype came up a few times. J is TRBJ2-4 and V is TRBV7-2; D gene ambiguous. V was cut by 5 bases and J by 6 bases, with 11 bases left in between. Germline CDR1 and CDR2: SGHTA and FQGNSA. The CDR3 runs 13 residues. CDR3 region: CASSPASSNIQYF. CDR3 in DNA: TGTGCCAGCAGCCCCGCCAGTTCAAACATTCAGTACTTC.

This clonotype was seen only once. V gene TRBV5-1 combines with J gene TRBJ1-2; tentatively, D is TRBD1 (5 bases). This CDR3 is 13 amino acids long. The germline gives CDR1 SGHRS, CDR2 YFSETQ. V was pared by 3 bases and J by 8 bases, with 14 bases between. CDR3 loop: CASSSGPDGGYTF. The CDR3 bases are TGCGCCAGCAGCTCGGGACCGGACGGAGGCTACACCTTC.

CDR3 sequence: CASSRTTTSSNTGELFF. CDR3 bases: TGTGCCAGCAGCCGAACCACGACATCATCGAACACCGGGGAGCTGTTTTTT. The gene calls are TRBV11-2 and TRBJ2-2, with D unresolved. The CDR3 consists of 17 residues. Per germline, CDR1 SGHAT and CDR2 FQNNGV. V was cut by 5 bases and J by 0 bases, with 16 bases left in between.

The V gene is TRBV3-1, the J gene TRBJ1-2; unclear D gene. This CDR3 has 14 amino acids. V was shortened by 1 base and J by 6 bases, with 12 bases between the two germline ends. Germline CDR1 and CDR2: LGHDT and YNNKEL (reference sequence). The CDR3, as DNA: TGTGCCAGCAGCCAAGGGCCTATGAGGGATGGCTACACCTTC. Residues: CASSQGPMRDGYTF.

J is TRBJ2-1 and V is TRBV20-1, with D tentatively TRBD1 or TRBD2 (6 bases each). The V gene lost 6 bases and the J gene lost 6 bases, with 21 bases spanning the gap. Germline V lookup: CDR1 DFQATT, CDR2 SNEGSKA (reference sequence). This CDR3 region has 15 residues. CDR3: CSALVYGGPGNEQFF. In DNA form, the CDR3 reads TGCAGTGCCCTTGTTTATGGGGGGCCGGGCAATGAGCAGTTCTTC.

This clonotype was observed a handful of times. The chain recombines TRBV6-6 with TRBJ2-7, with D possibly matching TRBD1 (7 bases). This CDR3 comprises 13 residues. Per the germline V gene, CDR1 is MNHNY and CDR2 is SVGAGI (reference sequence). Trimming pared 10 bases from V and 3 bases from J, leaving 16 bases between. The CDR3 DNA sequence: TGTGCCACCGGAGGGACAGCAAACTACGAGCAGTACTTC. The encoded protein is CATGGTANYEQYF.

The chain links TRBV27 to TRBJ1-2; 9 positions match TRBD1. The CDR3 is 14 residues long. CDR1 and CDR2 from the germline V gene are MNHEY and SMNVEV (reference sequence). V was pared by 5 bases and J by 5 bases, with 6 bases of the junction left unmatched. The CDR3 nucleotides are TGTGCCAGCAGTCGGGACAGGGAAGGATATGGCTACACCTTC. The encoded protein is CASSRDREGYGYTF.

The V call is TRBV2, the J call TRBJ2-1; 9 bases map to TRBD1. The CDR3 has 16 amino acids. CDR1 and CDR2 from the germline V gene are SNHLY and FYNNEI. The ends lost 6 bases at V and 3 bases at J; junction bases unmatched: 9. CDR3 nucleotides: TGTGCCAGCAGGGGGGGACAGGGAACGGTCTACAATGAGCAGTTCTTC. Encoded protein: CASRGGQGTVYNEQFF.

J is TRBJ1-2 and V is TRBV29-1; D is ambiguous. This CDR3 has 12 amino acids. Germline loops: CDR1 SQVTM, CDR2 ANQGSEA. V lost 7 bases to trimming and J lost 8 bases, with 17 bases between them. The CDR3 DNA follows: TGCAGCGAGTGGACGGCTCCCCTAGGCTACACCTTC. Translation gives CSEWTAPLGYTF.

The chain employs TRBV20-1 and TRBJ1-1, with D possibly matching TRBD1 (6 bases). Germline values: CDR1 DFQATT, CDR2 SNEGSKA (reference sequence). This CDR3 has 14 amino acids. V was cut by 0 bases and J by 3 bases, with 11 bases left in between. CDR3 bases: TGCAGTGCTAGAGATCAACCAGGGGACACTGAAGCTTTCTTT. This translates into CSARDQPGDTEAFF.

This chain links TRBV12-3 or TRBV12-4 with TRBJ2-2, with D hard to call. Trimming removed 2 bases from V and 4 bases from J, with 11 bases in between. The CDR3 is 15 amino acids. In DNA, the CDR3 is TGTGCCAGCAGTTTATTAAAAGGCGGCACCGGGGAGCTGTTTTTT. It translates to CASSLLKGGTGELFF.

The table lists this clonotype with a few counts. V is TRBV5-6 and J is TRBJ2-7; D gene unclear. The CDR3 consists of 13 residues. CDR1 is SGHDT, CDR2 YYEEEE, per germline. The V end was cut by 2 bases, the J end by 3 bases, with 9 bases between. CDR3 residues: CASSFGSIYEQYF. The CDR3 nucleotides are TGTGCCAGCAGCTTCGGCAGTATCTACGAGCAGTACTTC. The variable domain in full, completed from reference TRBV5-6 and TRBJ2-7, reads DAGVTQSPTHLIKTRGQQVTLRCSPKSGHDTVSWYQQALGQGPQFIFQYYEEEERQRGNFPDRFSGHQFPNYSSELNVNALLLGDSALYLCASSFGSIYEQYFGPGTRLTVT.

J is TRBJ2-5 and V is TRBV29-1; 11 nucleotides agree with TRBD1. CDR3 length: 13 amino acids. Trimming at V came to 7 bases and at J to 5 bases, leaving 6 bases not matched to a gene. CDR1 is SQVTM, CDR2 ANQGSEA, per germline. The DNA for the CDR3 is TGCAGCGCCTGGACAGGGGGCCTTGAGACCCAGTACTTC. Translation: CSAWTGGLETQYF.

This chain uses TRBV15 with TRBJ2-1; D is ambiguous. Deletions cut 0 bases from V and 0 bases from J, with 6 bases between. This CDR3 contains 15 residues. From germline, CDR1 is LNHNV and CDR2 YYDKDF (reference sequence). The CDR3 loop is CATSRDWGSYNEQFF. The CDR3 nucleotides read TGTGCCACCAGCAGAGATTGGGGCTCCTACAATGAGCAGTTCTTC.

The V call is TRBV12-3 or TRBV12-4, the J call TRBJ1-3; D is unresolved. Trimming took off 4 bases at V and 0 bases at J, with 13 bases between the two ends. This CDR3 has 16 residues. CDR3 sequence reads: CASSYQIGVSGNTIYF. CDR3 DNA: TGTGCCAGCAGTTATCAGATCGGTGTCTCTGGAAACACCATATATTTT.

The chain joins TRBV19 to TRBJ2-1; possibly TRBD2 for D (6 bases). Trimming cost V 3 bases and J 6 bases, with 15 bases left between them. Germline-derived CDR1 and CDR2 are LNHDA and SQIVND (reference sequence). This CDR3 spans 15 amino acids. The CDR3 sequence: CASSIAASAFNEQFF. In DNA form, the CDR3 reads TGTGCCAGTAGTATCGCGGCTAGCGCCTTCAATGAGCAGTTCTTC. Full variable domain (missing parts from reference TRBV19 and TRBJ2-1): DGGITQSPKYLFRKEGQNVTLSCEQNLNHDAMYWYRQDPGQGLRLIYYSQIVNDFQKGDIAEGYSVSREKKESFPLTVTSAQKNPTAFYLCASSIAASAFNEQFFGPGTRLTVL.

This clonotype was counted many times. In DNA form, the CDR3 reads TGTGCCACCAGTGATCCCCACACCGGGGAGCTGTTTTTT. Its translation is CATSDPHTGELFF. The chain combines TRBV24-1 with TRBJ2-2; D is uncertain. CDR3 length: 13 residues. Per germline, CDR1 KGHDR and CDR2 SFDVKD. The V and J ends lost 3 bases and 3 bases respectively, with 4 bases between them.

The V and J genes are TRBV5-1 and TRBJ2-1, with unresolved D. The germline gives CDR1 SGHRS, CDR2 YFSETQ. V was shortened by 4 bases and J by 10 bases, with 15 bases between the two germline ends. The CDR3 contains 13 residues. CDR3 region: CASSLESAREQFF. CDR3 nucleotide sequence: TGCGCCAGCAGCCTAGAGAGTGCACGGGAGCAGTTCTTC.

This chain joins TRBV9 and TRBJ2-1; D may be TRBD2 (7 bases). CDR3 length: 16 residues. The V and J ends lost 0 bases and 1 base respectively, with 11 bases between them. Per the germline V gene, CDR1 is SGDLS and CDR2 is YYNGEE. CDR3 region: CASSVGGGGSYNEQFF. The CDR3 nucleotides are TGTGCCAGCAGCGTAGGGGGAGGGGGATCCTACAATGAGCAGTTCTTC.

This clonotype was found a few times. The chain links TRBV4-2 to TRBJ2-3, with 12 bases identical to TRBD2. J lost 6 bases, V lost 0 bases, and 10 bases had no gene match. Per germline, CDR1 LGHNA and CDR2 YNFKEQ. The CDR3 sequence is 18 residues long. This CDR3 reads CASSQDLLTSGRTDTQYF. In nucleotides, the CDR3 is TGTGCCAGCAGCCAAGATCTACTGACTAGCGGGAGAACCGATACGCAGTATTTT.